These 7 T cell receptor beta chains share one sample of origin, sequenced in a study of T-cell reconstitution after alpha-beta-depleted transplantation in children. Unique molecular identifiers tagged the TCRbeta library. From the PCR reads, TCRdb called clonotypes with MiXCR, one entry per CDR3 protein. The repertoire holds about 100,000 distinct CDR3 sequences, with 7.5% to 9.5% as singletons. The starting material was PBMCs, obtained before TCRalphabeta/CD19-depleted stem cell transplant. These receptors all stem from a boy aged 2 to 9 with acute lymphoblastic leukemia, due to receive a stem cell transplant.

This clonotype was counted ten times or more. The chain combines TRBV7-2 with TRBJ1-2; D gene uncertain. Trimming removed 5 bases at V and 5 bases at J, with 24 bases between. CDR1 is SGHTA, CDR2 FQGNSA, per germline. The CDR3 runs to 17 residues. The CDR3 DNA reads as TGTGCCAGCAGCCCCAACCGGTCGGGGTCCCATAAATATGGCTACACCTTC. Its protein product is CASSPNRSGSHKYGYTF.

This clonotype was recorded at least ten times. This sequence joins TRBV10-3 and TRBJ2-3; 10 nucleotides match TRBD2. J gave up 1 base and V 0 bases, and 10 bases lay outside the gene matches. The CDR3 is 19 residues long. CDR1 and CDR2 from the germline V gene are ENHRY and SYGVKD. CDR3: CAISESGRASGGRTDTQYF. In nucleotides, the CDR3 is TGTGCCATCAGTGAGTCGGGAAGGGCTAGCGGGGGCCGCACAGATACGCAGTATTTT.

In this sample, this clonotype turned up many times. V usage is TRBV7-8 and J usage is TRBJ2-1, with 8 positions matching TRBD1. Losses at the gene ends were 2 bases for V and 5 bases for J; bases not matched to a gene: 20. Germline CDR1 and CDR2: SGHVS and FQNEAQ. This CDR3 is 20 amino acids long. CDR3 protein: CASSLIRYGVGQGGNNEQFF. As DNA, the CDR3 is TGTGCCAGCAGCTTAATAAGATACGGCGTTGGACAGGGCGGCAACAATGAGCAGTTCTTC.

Details on this clonotype: The junction differs from germline at one of its ends, possibly a read error. The chain has TRBV6-1 and TRBJ1-5; no clear D gene. CDR3 length: 15 amino acids. Germline V gives CDR1 MNHNS, CDR2 SASEGT. The CDR3 DNA reads TGTGTCAGCAGTGAAGCCGGGGAGAACAATCAGCCCCAGCATTTT. Protein: CVSSEAGENNQPQHF.

The genes are TRBV6-1 and TRBJ2-7, with 9 bases aligning to TRBD2. This CDR3 has 15 residues. Germline loops: CDR1 MNHNS, CDR2 SASEGT. V was pared by 6 bases and J by 0 bases, with 6 bases of the junction left unmatched. The CDR3 sequence: CASRASGGLSYEQYF. As DNA, the CDR3 is TGTGCCAGCAGGGCCAGCGGGGGGCTCTCCTACGAGCAGTACTTC.

This clonotype has a count of ten or more. The chain has TRBV5-1 and TRBJ2-6; D is perhaps TRBD2 (5 bases). V lost 0 bases and J lost 0, with 10 bases in between. Germline loops: CDR1 SGHRS, CDR2 YFSETQ. CDR3 size: 17 residues. CDR3 region: CASSLGGINSGANVLTF. DNA for the CDR3: TGCGCCAGCAGCTTGGGAGGGATAAACTCTGGGGCCAACGTCCTGACTTTC.

The chain couples TRBV11-2 to TRBJ1-4; 8 bases are shared with TRBD1. Germline V gene data show CDR1 as SGHAT and CDR2 as FQNNGV. Trimming cost V 6 bases and J 8 bases; bases outside gene matches: 11. This CDR3 is built from 15 residues. CDR3: CASRGPTGGLEKLFF. The CDR3 nucleotides are TGTGCCAGCAGAGGCCCCACAGGGGGTCTGGAAAAACTGTTTTTT.